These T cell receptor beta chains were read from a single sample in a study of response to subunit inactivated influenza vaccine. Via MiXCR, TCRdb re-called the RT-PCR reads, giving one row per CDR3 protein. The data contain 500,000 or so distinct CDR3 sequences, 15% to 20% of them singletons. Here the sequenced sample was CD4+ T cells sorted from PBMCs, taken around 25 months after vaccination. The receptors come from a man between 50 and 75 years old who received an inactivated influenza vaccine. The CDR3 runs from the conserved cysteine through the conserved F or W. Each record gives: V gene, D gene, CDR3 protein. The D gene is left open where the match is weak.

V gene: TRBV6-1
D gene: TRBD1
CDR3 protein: CASTEQGASPLHF

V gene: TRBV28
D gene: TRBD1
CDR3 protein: CASSGDRVPDTQYF

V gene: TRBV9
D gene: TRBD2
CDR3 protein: CASRAGVNTDTQYF

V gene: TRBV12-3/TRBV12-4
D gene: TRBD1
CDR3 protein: CASSFPTIPTGDTEAFF

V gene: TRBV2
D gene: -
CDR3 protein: CASKRSSGDGTPLHF

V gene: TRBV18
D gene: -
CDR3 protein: CASSPGSNQPQHF

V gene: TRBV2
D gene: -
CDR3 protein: CTSSETPYEQYF

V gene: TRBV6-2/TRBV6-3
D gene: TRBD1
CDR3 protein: CASRQKTGGQPQHF

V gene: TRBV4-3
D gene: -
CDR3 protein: CASSQEQGRGRTGELFF

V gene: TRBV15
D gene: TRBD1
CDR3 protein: CATSRQPKDRGRETQYF

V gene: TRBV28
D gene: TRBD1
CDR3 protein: CASSPGTGKDGYTF

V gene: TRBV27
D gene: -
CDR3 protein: CASSPSGTGGSPLHF

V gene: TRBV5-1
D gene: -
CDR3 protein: CASSLGAGIQETQYF

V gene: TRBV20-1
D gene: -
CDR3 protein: CSARGPLEEQYF

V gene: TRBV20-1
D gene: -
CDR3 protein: CSARDPNEQFF

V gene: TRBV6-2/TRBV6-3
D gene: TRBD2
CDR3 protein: CASSYGGGASEQFF

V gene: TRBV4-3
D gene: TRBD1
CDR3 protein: CASSRQGMTSTNTDTQYF

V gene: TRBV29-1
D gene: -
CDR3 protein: CSVETGTFSYNEQFF

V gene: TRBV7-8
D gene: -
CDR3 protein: CASSLEDSQAKNIQYF

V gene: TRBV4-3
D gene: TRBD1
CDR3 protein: CASSQGTGDSPLHF

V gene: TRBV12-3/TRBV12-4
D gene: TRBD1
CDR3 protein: CASSLTTGIYEQYF

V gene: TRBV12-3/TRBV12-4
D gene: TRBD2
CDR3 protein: CASSFSSGSGGELFF

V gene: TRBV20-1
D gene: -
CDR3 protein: CSAPLPGPIQETQYF

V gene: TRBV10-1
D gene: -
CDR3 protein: CASSDGTGRYRELFF

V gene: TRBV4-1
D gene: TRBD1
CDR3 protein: CASSDGQGRPVSPLHF

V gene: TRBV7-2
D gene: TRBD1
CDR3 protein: CASSTPEGTGNTGELFF

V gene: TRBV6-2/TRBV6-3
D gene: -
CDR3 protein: CASGNSRFTDTQYF

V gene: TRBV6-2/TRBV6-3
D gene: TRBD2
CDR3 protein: CASRGLAGGPAKNEQFF

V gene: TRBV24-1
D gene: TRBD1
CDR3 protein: CATSGQGSTEAFF

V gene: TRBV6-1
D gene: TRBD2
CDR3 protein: CATHPGRAYEQYF

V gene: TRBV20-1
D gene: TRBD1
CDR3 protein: CSAQGGPNTEAFF

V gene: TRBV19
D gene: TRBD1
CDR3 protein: CASREGQGATQPQHF

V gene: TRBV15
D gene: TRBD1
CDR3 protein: CATSRRTGANTGELFF

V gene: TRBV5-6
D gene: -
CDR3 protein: CASSPGPTLGNNEQFF

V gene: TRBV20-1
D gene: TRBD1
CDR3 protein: CSASRDRGHEQYF

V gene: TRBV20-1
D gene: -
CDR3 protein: CSATLGVDTGELFF

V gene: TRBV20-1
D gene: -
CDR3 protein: CSARDPPQQFF